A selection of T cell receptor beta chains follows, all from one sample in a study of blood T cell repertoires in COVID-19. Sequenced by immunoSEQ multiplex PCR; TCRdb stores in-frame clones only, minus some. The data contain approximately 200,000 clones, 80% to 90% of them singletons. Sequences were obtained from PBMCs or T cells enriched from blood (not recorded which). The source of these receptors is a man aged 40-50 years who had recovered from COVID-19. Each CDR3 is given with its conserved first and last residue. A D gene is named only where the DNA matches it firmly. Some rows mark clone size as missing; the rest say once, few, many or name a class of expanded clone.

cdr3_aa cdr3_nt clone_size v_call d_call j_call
CASSVATQGPAFF TGTGCCAGCAGCGTAGCTACGCAGGGGCCGGCTTTCTTT - TRBV9 - TRBJ1-1
CASSTTSSYEQYF TGTGCCAGCAGTACGACAAGCTCCTACGAGCAGTACTTC - TRBV27 - TRBJ2-7
CASSITTTVNSYNEQFF TGTGCCAGCAGCATAACGACGACAGTAAACTCCTACAATGAGCAGTTCTTC - TRBV9 - TRBJ2-1
CASSIRPNTEAFF TGTGCCAGTAGTATACGTCCGAACACTGAAGCTTTCTTT once TRBV19 - TRBJ1-1
CASSQSLSGVSYEQYF TGTGCCAGCAGCCAGAGTCTTAGCGGGGTCTCCTACGAGCAGTACTTC - TRBV4-2 TRBD2 TRBJ2-7
CASSERRTGGASDTQYF TGTGCCAGCAGTGAAAGACGGACAGGGGGCGCATCAGATACGCAGTATTTT - TRBV6-1 TRBD1 TRBJ2-3
CASSGTVLNYGYTF TGTGCCAGCAGCGGGACAGTGCTTAACTATGGCTACACCTTC - TRBV6-5 TRBD1 TRBJ1-2
CASSERLYNEQFF TGTGCCAGCAGTGAAAGACTTTACAATGAGCAGTTCTTC - TRBV6-4 - TRBJ2-1
CATSDPTGGDTQYF TGTGCCACCAGTGATCCTACAGGGGGGGATACGCAGTATTTT - TRBV24-1 TRBD1 TRBJ2-3
CASSSLRGDRFYEQYF TGTGCCAGCAGCTCGCTGAGGGGGGACAGATTCTACGAGCAGTACTTC - TRBV7-8 - TRBJ2-7
CASTPGYTDTQYF TGTGCCAGCACCCCCGGGTACACAGATACGCAGTATTTT - TRBV11-1 - TRBJ2-3
CASSPTRGIDGYTF TGTGCCAGCTCACCAACAAGGGGTATTGATGGCTACACCTTC few TRBV18 - TRBJ1-2
CASSWTLQAPNSPLHF TGCGCCAGCAGCTGGACCCTACAGGCCCCCAATTCACCCCTCCACTTT - TRBV5-1 - TRBJ1-6
CASSEERRGGSRPPYGYTF TGTGCCAGCAGTGAAGAGAGGAGGGGGGGCTCCAGGCCCCCCTATGGCTACACCTTC - TRBV2 - TRBJ1-2
CASSFSGGGLSGNTIYF TGTGCCAGCAGCTTCTCAGGCGGGGGGCTGAGTGGAAACACCATATATTTT - TRBV9 - TRBJ1-3
CASSLVGQGNYGYTF TGTGCCAGCAGCTTAGTTGGGCAGGGGAACTATGGCTACACCTTC - TRBV7-8 - TRBJ1-2
CASSQDHGSSGNTIYF TGTGCCAGCAGCCAAGATCACGGGAGCTCTGGAAACACCATATATTTT - TRBV3-1/TRBV3-2 - TRBJ1-3
CASSLGLAEPETQYF TGTGCCAGCAGCCTGGGGCTAGCCGAGCCAGAGACCCAGTACTTC - TRBV5-4 - TRBJ2-5
CASSREQQFF TGTGCCAGCAGCCGGGAGCAGCAGTTCTTC - TRBV11-2 - TRBJ2-1
CSAMVGRDQPQHF TGCAGCGCCATGGTGGGGAGGGATCAGCCCCAGCATTTT - TRBV29-1 - TRBJ1-5